These 23 T cell receptor beta chains came from one sample sequenced in a study of blood T cell repertoires in COVID-19. Libraries were prepared by immunoSEQ multiplex PCR; TCRdb keeps only in-frame clonotypes and omits some of them. The table has about 190,000 clones, roughly 90% seen once; the top ten hold 0.45% to 0.65%. The sequenced material came from peripheral blood. Receptors were obtained from a man in his forties or fifties with acute or convalescent COVID-19.

This chain joins TRBV2 and TRBJ1-2; 7 bases align to TRBD1. This CDR3 comprises 16 residues. J was trimmed by 2 bases and V by 4 bases; bases with no gene match: 10. Germline CDR1 is SNHLY and CDR2 is FYNNEI. The CDR3 DNA is TGTGCCAGCAGTGGGGACAGAGGAACAGGGAACTATGGCTACACCTTC. Translating gives CASSGDRGTGNYGYTF.

Here the CDR3 DNA reads TGTGCCAGCAGTCCTTCGGGGAGAGAGCAGTTCTTC. Translated, it gives CASSPSGREQFF. The V call is TRBV25-1, the J call TRBJ2-1; TRBD2 is a possible D gene (5 bases). V dropped 5 bases and J dropped 10 bases, with 12 bases sitting between them. The CDR3 sequence is 12 residues long. Germline V CDR1 and CDR2: MGHDK, SYGVNS.

This chain uses TRBV5-4 with TRBJ2-1, with 12 bases identical to TRBD2. V lost 3 bases, J lost 10 bases, and 8 bases stayed unmatched. The CDR3 is 15 residues long. From germline, CDR1 is SGHNT and CDR2 YYREEE (reference sequence). CDR3 loop: CASSSRLAGVPEQFF. The CDR3 DNA is TGTGCCAGCAGCTCCCGACTAGCGGGAGTCCCCGAGCAGTTCTTC.

The gene calls are TRBV5-6 and TRBJ1-2; 8 bases map to TRBD1. Losses at the gene ends were 4 bases for V and 6 bases for J; bases not matched to a gene: 2. The CDR3 spans 12 residues. CDR1 SGHDT and CDR2 YYEEEE come from the germline V gene. Written as DNA, the CDR3 is TGTGCCAGCAGCCAGGGGGCCCATGGCTACACCTTC. The encoded protein is CASSQGAHGYTF.

The chain links TRBV7-2 to TRBJ2-1; D may be TRBD2 (5 bases). The CDR3 totals 14 residues. The V and J ends lost 4 bases and 6 bases respectively, with 13 bases between them. Germline V gene sequence: CDR1 SGHTA, CDR2 FQGNSA. The CDR3, as DNA: TGTGCCAGCAGCTGGTTGCCGGGAAGCAATGAGCAGTTCTTC. Translation gives CASSWLPGSNEQFF.

In nucleotides, the CDR3 is TGCGCCAGCAGGGAGGGGCTAGCGGGGGGCACCGGGGAGCTGTTTTTT. It encodes CASREGLAGGTGELFF. This sequence joins TRBV10-1 and TRBJ2-2; TRBD2 agrees at 11 bases. V lost 6 bases, J lost 4 bases, and 7 bases stayed unmatched. The CDR3 loop spans 16 amino acids. CDR1 WNHNN and CDR2 SYGVQD come from the germline V gene (reference sequence).

This chain links TRBV7-9 with TRBJ1-1; TRBD1 matches 9 bases. Germline loops: CDR1 SEHNR, CDR2 FQNEAQ (reference sequence). The ends lost 3 bases at V and 2 bases at J; junction bases unmatched: 4. CDR3 length: 15 amino acids. CDR3 loop: CASSLVGQGNTEAFF. CDR3 in DNA: TGTGCCAGCAGCTTGGTGGGACAGGGAAACACTGAAGCTTTCTTT. Full variable domain (missing parts from reference TRBV7-9 and TRBJ1-1): DTGVSQNPRHKITKRGQNVTFRCDPISEHNRLYWYRQTLGQGPEFLTYFQNEAQLEKSRLLSDRFSAERPKGSFSTLEIQRTEQGDSAMYLCASSLVGQGNTEAFFGQGTRLTVV.

The chain couples TRBV25-1 to TRBJ2-1; 8 bases match TRBD2. CDR1 is MGHDK and CDR2 is SYGVNS in the germline V gene. The CDR3 is made up of 15 amino acids. The J segment lost 7 bases and the V segment lost 2 bases, leaving 7 bases of the junction unmatched. The CDR3 spells CASSEKGSGGNEQFF. The CDR3, as DNA: TGTGCCAGCAGTGAAAAAGGCAGCGGGGGAAATGAGCAGTTCTTC.

The chain joins TRBV7-2 to TRBJ2-3; possibly TRBD1 for D (5 bases). CDR1 SGHTA and CDR2 FQGNSA come from the germline V gene. This CDR3 is 14 amino acids long. Deletions cut 0 bases from V and 5 bases from J, with 9 bases between. The CDR3, as DNA: TGTGCCAGCAGCTTAGCGGGGCAGGAAGATACGCAGTATTTT. The encoded protein is CASSLAGQEDTQYF.

This clone was found a few times. The CDR3 DNA reads as TGTGCCAGCAGTTACTCGATAAAGGGACAGGGAGGTGAGCAGTTCTTC. It is translated as CASSYSIKGQGGEQFF. The rearrangement joins TRBV6-2 or TRBV6-3 to TRBJ2-1, with TRBD1 matching over 9 bases. Germline V gene lookup returns CDR1 MNHEY and CDR2 SVGEGT. The CDR3 consists of 16 residues. V lost 0 bases and J lost 9; bases outside the gene matches: 9.

This sequence joins TRBV5-1 and TRBJ2-1, with 7 bases that match TRBD2. Per germline, CDR1 SGHRS and CDR2 YFSETQ. V lost 4 bases to trimming and J lost 0 bases; unmatched junction nucleotides: 4. The CDR3 consists of 15 residues. The CDR3 loop reads CASSPGGSSYNEQFF. Here the CDR3 DNA reads TGCGCCAGCAGCCCCGGGGGGAGCTCCTACAATGAGCAGTTCTTC.

The chain recombines TRBV5-1 with TRBJ2-1, with 14 positions matching TRBD2. Germline trimming cut 0 bases from V and 8 bases from J; bases unmatched to any gene: 4. The germline V gene encodes CDR1 SGHRS and CDR2 YFSETQ. The CDR3 has 16 residues. Here the CDR3 reads CASSLGTSGGLDEQFF. The CDR3 bases are TGCGCCAGCAGCTTGGGGACTAGCGGGGGGTTGGATGAGCAGTTCTTC.

The genes are TRBV6-5 and TRBJ2-7, with 10 bases lining up with TRBD1. V lost 2 bases to trimming and J lost 2 bases; unmatched junction nucleotides: 0. Per germline, CDR1 MNHEY and CDR2 SVGAGI. The CDR3 is made up of 14 amino acids. The CDR3 bases are TGTGCCAGCAGTTACGGGACAGGGGCCTACGAGCAGTACTTC. Translating gives CASSYGTGAYEQYF.

The V gene is TRBV24-1, the J gene TRBJ1-5; tentatively, D is TRBD1 (6 bases). Looked up from germline, CDR1 is KGHDR and CDR2 is SFDVKD. V lost 7 bases and J 5 bases, leaving 8 bases between the germline ends. The CDR3 is made up of 12 amino acids. For the CDR3, the DNA is TGTGCCACCAGACAGGGATATCAGCCCCAGCATTTT. This gives the protein CATRQGYQPQHF.

V usage is TRBV9 and J usage is TRBJ1-1, with 9 bases lining up with TRBD1. J was trimmed by 5 bases and V by 0 bases; bases with no gene match: 5. CDR1 is SGDLS and CDR2 is YYNGEE in the germline V gene. CDR3 length: 15 amino acids. The CDR3 protein is CASSVGGQGGTEAFF. CDR3 coding DNA: TGTGCCAGCAGCGTAGGGGGACAGGGAGGTACTGAAGCTTTCTTT.

This clone has a single count. The rearrangement joins TRBV3-1 (or the pseudogene TRBV3-2) to TRBJ2-5; 7 nucleotides align to TRBD1. This CDR3 has 13 amino acids. The ends lost 4 bases at V and 12 bases at J; junction bases unmatched: 11. Germline V gene data show CDR1 as LGHDT and CDR2 as YNNKEL (reference sequence). CDR3 sequence (DNA): TGTGCCAGCAGCCCTCTAGAGTGGGGGACAGAGTACTTC. Translated, it gives CASSPLEWGTEYF.

The J gene is TRBJ2-7, the V gene TRBV9; TRBD2 might be the D (5 bases). V was trimmed by 0 bases and J by 2 bases, leaving 12 bases between them. The CDR3 consists of 15 residues. The germline V gene has CDR1 SGDLS and CDR2 YYNGEE. The CDR3 region has the DNA TGTGCCAGCAGCGTAGGCGGGCTAGGCGCCTACGAGCAGTACTTC. Amino acid sequence: CASSVGGLGAYEQYF.

The chain carries TRBV19 and TRBJ2-1; 8 nucleotides align to TRBD2. Per germline, CDR1 LNHDA and CDR2 SQIVND (reference sequence). The length of the CDR3 is 15 residues. With 1 base clipped from V and 6 bases from J, the junction kept 5 bases outside the gene matches. CDR3 bases: TGTGCCAGTAGTATAGCAGCGGGAGTGGGCAATGAGCAGTTCTTC. It specifies CASSIAAGVGNEQFF.

The rearrangement joins TRBV7-9 to TRBJ2-7; D perhaps matches TRBD2 (5 bases). The CDR3 sequence is 10 residues long. Germline CDR1 and CDR2: SEHNR and FQNEAQ (reference sequence). V dropped 5 bases and J dropped 7 bases, with 6 bases sitting between them. The chain's CDR3 is CASSPGEQYF. The CDR3 DNA sequence: TGTGCCAGCAGCCCGGGGGAGCAGTACTTC. Combining the CDR3 with reference TRBV7-9 and TRBJ2-7 gives the whole variable domain DTGVSQNPRHKITKRGQNVTFRCDPISEHNRLYWYRQTLGQGPEFLTYFQNEAQLEKSRLLSDRFSAERPKGSFSTLEIQRTEQGDSAMYLCASSPGEQYFGPGTRLTVT.

The chain's CDR3 is CASGLVIGGLAGSRSYNEQFF. In DNA, the CDR3 is TGTGCTAGTGGTTTGGTAATAGGGGGACTAGCGGGGTCACGCTCCTACAATGAGCAGTTCTTC. This chain links TRBV12-5 with TRBJ2-1, with 13 nucleotides matching TRBD2. Losses at the gene ends were 0 bases for V and 0 bases for J; bases not matched to a gene: 11. Germline V lookup: CDR1 LGHNT, CDR2 FRNRAP. This CDR3 region has 21 residues.

The J gene is TRBJ1-1, the V gene TRBV19, with TRBD1 identical over 7 bases. V lost 5 bases and J lost 4; bases outside the gene matches: 7. This CDR3 comprises 14 residues. CDR1 LNHDA and CDR2 SQIVND come from the germline V gene (reference sequence). CDR3: CASSVNTGATEAFF. The CDR3 nucleotides are TGTGCCAGTAGTGTAAACACAGGGGCCACTGAAGCTTTCTTT.

This chain links TRBV7-2 with TRBJ2-7, with D unclear. The CDR3 covers 13 residues. Germline CDR1 reads SGHTA; CDR2 reads FQGNSA. The V and J ends lost 1 base and 3 bases respectively, with 7 bases between them. CDR3 sequence reads: CASSLDSFYEQYV. The CDR3 nucleotides read TGTGCCAGCAGCTTAGACAGCTTCTACGAGCAGTACGTC.

This chain connects TRBV6-5 to TRBJ2-7; TRBD2 might be the D (7 bases). The length of the CDR3 is 14 residues. The ends were cut back, 7 bases at V and 2 bases at J, with 15 bases in the middle. The germline V gene has CDR1 MNHEY and CDR2 SVGAGI. CDR3: CASTKGGTTYEQYV. The DNA for the CDR3 is TGTGCCAGCACCAAGGGGGGGACTACCTACGAGCAGTACGTC.